The present entry profiles one T cell receptor beta chain with its context. What it binds is not known. PCR or immunohistochemistry showed mismatch repair deficiency in every enrolled patient. A few pembrolizumab responders had their TCRs sequenced. The record originates from a study of PD-1 blockade in mismatch repair-deficient tumors. Study-wide background: Patients had 12 to 13 mismatch repair-deficient cancer types and were previously treated and progressing.

Study conclusions and caveats: Tumor-resident clones, often absent from pretreatment blood, expanded after pembrolizumab and then contracted.

V lost 0 bases to trimming and J lost 5 bases; unmatched junction nucleotides: 3. Germline CDR1 reads KGHSH; CDR2 reads LQKENI. There are 14 residues in the CDR3. Clones were read by immunoSEQ multiplex PCR, and TCRdb kept only the in-frame ones, dropping some. This sample has 38,000 or so clones, with roughly 85% found just once. The clonotype originates from an adult with mismatch repair-deficient cancer. The input for sequencing was peripheral blood, taken roughly 76 weeks after starting pembrolizumab. J is TRBJ1-1 and V is TRBV18; 7 nucleotides match TRBD1. CDR3: CASSPPFRGTEAFF. The CDR3 nucleotides are TGTGCCAGCTCACCACCGTTCAGGGGGACTGAAGCTTTCTTT.